The clone carrying this T cell receptor (beta chain) has only a few counts. Time point defined: patch test 1, 2 weeks after DPC sensitization. Treatment: therapeutic diphenylcyclopropenone sensitization with weekly scalp DPC. This entry comes from a study of human T cells and chemical hapten exposure. The V gene's germline CDR1 is KGHSH and CDR2 LQKENI. With 4 bases removed from V and 0 bases from J, the gap between germline ends came to 9 bases. The CDR3 has 14 residues. TCRdb processed the RACE reads anew with MiXCR; each CDR3 protein has one entry. The sample carries around 300,000 distinct CDR3 sequences, roughly 6.9% recorded once.

This receptor was taken from a woman between 18 and 29 years old with alopecia areata. Some clones in this sample may be carry-over from other donors' samples. The input for sequencing was whole blood, taken in connection with sensitization to the hapten diphenylcyclopropenone (DPC). The rearrangement links TRBV18 to TRBJ1-1; D call uncertain. CDR3 region: CASSLLAVNTEAFF. CDR3 coding DNA: TGTGCCAGCTCACTTTTGGCAGTGAACACTGAAGCTTTCTTT.